This entry lists 21 T cell receptor beta chains sequenced from one sample in a study of cytomegalovirus exposure and HLA in healthy donors. A multiplex PCR was run with 60 Vbeta primers and 13 Jbeta primers. Profiled with immunoSEQ multiplex PCR; TCRdb holds only in-frame clones, not every one. The data contain around 180,000 clones, roughly 75% of them seen just once; the ten biggest clones take up around 6%. Sequenced: PBMCs. The receptor source for this set is a man aged 40-49 years in good health and CMV-seronegative.

This clone was seen a handful of times. The chain combines TRBV4-3 with TRBJ2-1; TRBD2 aligns across 10 bases. Trimming at V came to 0 bases and at J to 6 bases, leaving 5 bases not matched to a gene. The CDR3 runs to 16 residues. Germline V gene lookup returns CDR1 LGHNA and CDR2 YSLEER. The CDR3 here is CASSQEPSGGANEQFF. DNA of the CDR3: TGCGCCAGCAGCCAAGAACCCAGCGGGGGGGCCAATGAGCAGTTCTTC.

The chain uses TRBV2 and TRBJ2-1; TRBD1 matches 7 bases. The J segment lost 8 bases and the V segment lost 6 bases, leaving 10 bases of the junction unmatched. CDR3 length equals 14 residues. Germline V gene data show CDR1 as SNHLY and CDR2 as FYNNEI. Here the CDR3 DNA reads TGTGCCAGCAGCTTACAGGGGCCGATCGATGAGCAGTTCTTC. The encoded protein is CASSLQGPIDEQFF.

The J gene is TRBJ1-2, the V gene TRBV7-2; 10 nucleotides agree with TRBD1. The V gene's germline CDR1 is SGHTA and CDR2 FQGNSA. The CDR3 is 15 amino acids. The ends lost 5 bases at V and 6 bases at J; junction bases unmatched: 9. The CDR3 region has the DNA TGTGCCAGCAGCGCCCGGGACAGGGGCGCAGATGGCTACACCTTC. Translation: CASSARDRGADGYTF.

This clone appeared a single time. The rearrangement joins TRBV11-2 to TRBJ1-3; 7 nucleotides agree with TRBD1. V gave up 5 bases and J gave up 5 bases; unmatched junction bases: 3. This CDR3 comprises 13 residues. Germline V CDR1 and CDR2: SGHAT, FQNNGV. The CDR3 sequence: CASSVGQRNTIYF. CDR3 nucleotide sequence: TGTGCCAGCAGCGTGGGACAGCGAAACACCATATATTTT.

V usage is TRBV28 and J usage is TRBJ1-4; tentatively, D is TRBD1 (5 bases). CDR1 MDHEN and CDR2 SYDVKM come from the germline V gene. Trimming removed 5 bases at V and 8 bases at J, with 12 bases between. This CDR3 has 13 residues. CDR3 region: CASSPRVEEKLFF. The CDR3 DNA reads TGTGCCAGCAGTCCCAGGGTGGAGGAAAAACTGTTTTTT.

The V gene is TRBV5-1, the J gene TRBJ2-1, with D possibly matching TRBD1 (6 bases). CDR3 length equals 16 residues. CDR1 is SGHRS, CDR2 YFSETQ, per germline. Trimming stripped 0 bases from V and 2 bases from J, with 12 bases between. CDR3 sequence: CASSLAPGDAYNEQFF. The CDR3, as DNA: TGCGCCAGCAGCTTGGCCCCAGGGGATGCCTACAATGAGCAGTTCTTC.

The chain combines TRBV27 with TRBJ1-1; no reliable D call. Germline V CDR1 and CDR2: MNHEY, SMNVEV (reference sequence). The CDR3 consists of 14 residues. V lost 3 bases, J lost 2 bases, and 10 bases lay in between. The CDR3 spells CASSLFSLNTEAFF. As DNA, the CDR3 is TGTGCCAGCAGTTTGTTCAGTCTCAACACTGAAGCTTTCTTT.

Only one count was recorded for this clone. V is TRBV7-9 and J is TRBJ2-1; tentatively, D is TRBD2 (5 bases). V dropped 7 bases and J dropped 2 bases, with 15 bases sitting between them. This CDR3 is built from 15 residues. The germline V gene encodes CDR1 SEHNR and CDR2 FQNEAQ (reference sequence). For the CDR3, the DNA is TGTGCCAGCACCATCATAACCGGGACCTACAATGAGCAGTTCTTC. Its protein is CASTIITGTYNEQFF.

This chain joins TRBV4-3 and TRBJ1-4; D is ambiguous. Germline V lookup: CDR1 LGHNA, CDR2 YSLEER. The CDR3 is 16 residues long. The V end lost 4 bases, the J end lost 1 base, and 13 bases lay between the germline ends. This chain's CDR3 is CASSPHAGGTNEKLFF. The CDR3 DNA sequence: TGCGCCAGCAGCCCACACGCGGGTGGAACTAATGAAAAACTGTTTTTT.

The chain carries TRBV12-5 and TRBJ2-3; D possibly corresponds to TRBD1 (6 bases). The V gene lost 6 bases and the J gene lost 4 bases, with 11 bases spanning the gap. This CDR3 contains 13 residues. Germline CDR1 reads LGHNT; CDR2 reads FRNRAP. The DNA of the CDR3 is TGTGCTAGTGGGGGGGCCCCGCCAGATACGCAGTATTTT. This sequence encodes CASGGAPPDTQYF.

J is TRBJ1-1 and V is TRBV7-6; D is perhaps TRBD1 (6 bases). Trimming shortened V by 1 base and J by 6 bases, and 9 bases separated the two germline ends. There are 13 residues in the CDR3. Germline V gene sequence: CDR1 SGHVS, CDR2 FNYEAQ. The CDR3 reads CASSLEGGAEAFF. The CDR3 nucleotides are TGTGCCAGCAGCTTAGAAGGGGGGGCTGAAGCTTTCTTT.

The V gene is TRBV19, the J gene TRBJ1-2; no clear D. V lost 3 bases and J 6 bases, leaving 11 bases between the germline ends. Germline V gene sequence: CDR1 LNHDA, CDR2 SQIVND (reference sequence). The CDR3 runs 13 residues. CDR3 loop: CASSMSEDHGYTF. The CDR3 nucleotides read TGTGCCAGTAGTATGTCGGAGGACCATGGCTACACCTTC.

The chain links TRBV10-3 to TRBJ2-1; TRBD2 matches at 9 bases. Trimming took 6 bases from V and 2 from J; bases not matched to a gene: 8. This CDR3 has 16 amino acids. The V gene's germline CDR1 is ENHRY and CDR2 SYGVKD. CDR3 nucleotides: TGTGCCATCAGGGAGACTAGCGGATCAGCCTACAATGAGCAGTTCTTC. Encoded protein: CAIRETSGSAYNEQFF.

Only a few counts were recorded for this clone. The rearrangement links TRBV9 to TRBJ2-5, with D tentatively TRBD2 (6 bases). With 2 bases removed from V and 5 bases from J, the gap between germline ends came to 13 bases. Germline values: CDR1 SGDLS, CDR2 YYNGEE. The CDR3 has 14 residues. The CDR3 sequence is CASSVGPAGETQYF. The CDR3 DNA reads TGTGCCAGCAGCGTTGGGCCGGCGGGGGAGACCCAGTACTTC.

This clone was observed at least ten times. The chain carries TRBV9 and TRBJ1-1; tentative D call: TRBD1 (5 bases). Looked up from germline, CDR1 is SGDLS and CDR2 is YYNGEE. With 6 bases removed from V and 5 bases from J, the gap between germline ends came to 14 bases. The CDR3 runs to 13 residues. The CDR3 sequence is CASKSRAETEAFF. Here the CDR3 DNA reads TGTGCCAGCAAATCCAGGGCGGAGACTGAAGCTTTCTTT.

CDR3 sequence: CASSVSGPGGVTGYTF. The CDR3 DNA follows: TGTGCCAGCAGCGTATCAGGCCCGGGGGGGGTTACTGGCTACACCTTC. The chain carries TRBV9 and TRBJ1-2; TRBD1 is a possible D gene (5 bases). CDR1 and CDR2 from the germline V gene are SGDLS and YYNGEE. This CDR3 has 16 residues. V dropped 1 base and J dropped 7 bases, with 20 bases sitting between them.

The chain employs TRBV19 and TRBJ1-2, with TRBD1 matching 12 bases. CDR3 size: 14 residues. J gave up 8 bases and V 6 bases, and 7 bases lay outside the gene matches. The germline V gene has CDR1 LNHDA and CDR2 SQIVND (reference sequence). Written as DNA, the CDR3 is TGTGCCAGTAGAGGGACAGGGGGCGCCTGGGGCTACACCTTC. Protein sequence: CASRGTGGAWGYTF.

The chain employs TRBV5-1 and TRBJ2-1, with TRBD2 matching 8 bases. The CDR3 runs 17 residues. V trimming: 4 bases; J trimming: 10 bases; junction bases outside the gene matches: 19. Per germline, CDR1 SGHRS and CDR2 YFSETQ. CDR3 amino acids: CASSPSVVGGGRGEQFF. The CDR3 nucleotides are TGCGCCAGCAGCCCCTCCGTGGTGGGCGGGGGGCGAGGGGAGCAGTTCTTC. Using reference TRBV5-1 and TRBJ2-1 for the parts outside the CDR3, the full variable domain is KAGVTQTPRYLIKTRGQQVTLSCSPISGHRSVSWYQQTPGQGLQFLFEYFSETQRNKGNFPGRFSGRQFSNSRSEMNVSTLELGDSALYLCASSPSVVGGGRGEQFFGPGTRLTVL.

This sequence joins TRBV5-4 and TRBJ1-4, with TRBD1 as a possible D gene (6 bases). Germline CDR1 reads SGHNT; CDR2 reads YYREEE (reference sequence). Trimming took off 6 bases at V and 0 bases at J, with 21 bases between the two ends. This CDR3 region has 18 residues. DNA for the CDR3: TGTGCCAGCACAACCGGGACAAATAGCCAGGCAACTAATGAAAAACTGTTTTTT. Its translation: CASTTGTNSQATNEKLFF.

This clone has only one observation. The chain has TRBV5-1 and TRBJ1-1; TRBD1 is a possible D gene (6 bases). Germline V gene sequence: CDR1 SGHRS, CDR2 YFSETQ. Trimming cost V 4 bases and J 3 bases, with 13 bases left between them. The CDR3 extends over 14 amino acids. CDR3 coding DNA: TGCGCCAGCAGCGCGTCCGGGGGGCACACTGAAGCTTTCTTT. This translates into CASSASGGHTEAFF.

This clone was seen only a few times. The J gene is TRBJ1-3, the V gene TRBV5-1; possibly TRBD1 for D (6 bases). This CDR3 has 15 amino acids. Germline V gene sequence: CDR1 SGHRS, CDR2 YFSETQ. The V and J ends lost 4 bases and 0 bases respectively, with 11 bases between them. CDR3 nucleotides: TGCGCCAGCAGCCTGGACAGCTTCTCTGGAAACACCATATATTTT. Encoded protein: CASSLDSFSGNTIYF.